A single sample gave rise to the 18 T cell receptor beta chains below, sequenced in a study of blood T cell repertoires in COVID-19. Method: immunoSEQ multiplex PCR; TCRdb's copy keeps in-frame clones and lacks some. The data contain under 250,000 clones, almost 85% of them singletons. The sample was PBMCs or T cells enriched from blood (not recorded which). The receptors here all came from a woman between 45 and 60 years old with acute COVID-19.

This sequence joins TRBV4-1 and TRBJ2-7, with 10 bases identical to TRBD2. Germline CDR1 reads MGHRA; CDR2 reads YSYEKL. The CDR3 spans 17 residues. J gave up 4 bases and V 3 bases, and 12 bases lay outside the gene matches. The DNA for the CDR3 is TGCGCCAGCAGCCACCCGGGTAGCGGGGGGCAGATATACGAGCAGTACTTC. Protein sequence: CASSHPGSGGQIYEQYF.

This chain's CDR3 is CASSDLRGLNYGYTF. CDR3 in DNA: TGTGCCAGCAGCGACCTCAGGGGGCTGAACTATGGCTACACCTTC. The chain couples TRBV6-2 or TRBV6-3 to TRBJ1-2; 8 nucleotides line up with TRBD1. Trimming at V came to 6 bases and at J to 2 bases, leaving 8 bases not matched to a gene. The CDR3 totals 15 residues. CDR1 and CDR2 from the germline V gene are MNHEY and SVGEGT.

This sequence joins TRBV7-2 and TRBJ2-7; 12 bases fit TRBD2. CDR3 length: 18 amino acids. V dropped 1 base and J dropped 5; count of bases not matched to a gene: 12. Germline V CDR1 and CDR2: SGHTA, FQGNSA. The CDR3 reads CASSLDVLLAGGRHEQYF. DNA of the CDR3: TGTGCCAGCAGCTTAGATGTTCTCCTAGCGGGGGGGCGTCACGAGCAGTACTTC.

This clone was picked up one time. The CDR3 reads CASSLEGWSTEAFF. For the CDR3, the DNA is TGCGCCAGCAGCTTGGAGGGGTGGTCGACTGAAGCTTTCTTT. The rearrangement joins TRBV5-1 to TRBJ1-1, with a weak D call TRBD1 (5 bases). CDR3 length equals 14 residues. Trimming cost V 0 bases and J 5 bases, with 11 bases left between them. Germline values: CDR1 SGHRS, CDR2 YFSETQ.

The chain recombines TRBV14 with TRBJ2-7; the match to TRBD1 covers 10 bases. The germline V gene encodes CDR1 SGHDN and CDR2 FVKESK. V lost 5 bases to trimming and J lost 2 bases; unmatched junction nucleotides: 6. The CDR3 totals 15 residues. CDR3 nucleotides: TGTGCCAGCAGCAGACCGGGACAGGGGCCCTACGAGCAGTACTTC. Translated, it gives CASSRPGQGPYEQYF.

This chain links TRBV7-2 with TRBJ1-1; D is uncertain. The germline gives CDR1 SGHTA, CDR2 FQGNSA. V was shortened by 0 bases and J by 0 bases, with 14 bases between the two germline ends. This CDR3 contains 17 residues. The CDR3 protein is CASSLAVNPFLNTEAFF. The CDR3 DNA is TGTGCCAGCAGCTTAGCTGTAAATCCGTTCCTGAACACTGAAGCTTTCTTT. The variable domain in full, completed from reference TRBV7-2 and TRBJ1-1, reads GAGVSQSPSNKVTEKGKDVELRCDPISGHTALYWYRQSLGQGLEFLIYFQGNSAPDKSGLPSDRFSAERTGGSVSTLTIQRTQQEDSAVYLCASSLAVNPFLNTEAFFGQGTRLTVV.

The CDR3 spells CASSAGQGGYEQYF. DNA of the CDR3: TGTGCCAGCAGCGCGGGACAGGGGGGCTACGAGCAGTACTTC. The rearrangement links TRBV9 to TRBJ2-7; 11 nucleotides match TRBD1. This CDR3 comprises 14 residues. J was trimmed by 3 bases and V by 3 bases; bases with no gene match: 2. Germline CDR1 is SGDLS and CDR2 is YYNGEE. Complete variable domain (other parts from reference TRBV9 and TRBJ2-7): DSGVTQTPKHLITATGQRVTLRCSPRSGDLSVYWYQQSLDQGLQFLIQYYNGEERAKGNILERFSAQQFPDLHSELNLSSLELGDSALYFCASSAGQGGYEQYFGPGTRLTVT.

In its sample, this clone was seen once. CDR3 in amino acids: CASSLSILVPRRRQGSGANVLTF. CDR3 coding DNA: TGTGCCAGCAGTTTATCTATCTTAGTTCCCCGACGACGACAGGGCTCTGGGGCCAACGTCCTGACTTTC. The rearrangement joins TRBV27 to TRBJ2-6; 7 positions match TRBD1. CDR3 size: 23 residues. V dropped 0 bases and J dropped 0; count of bases not matched to a gene: 20. Germline V gene data show CDR1 as MNHEY and CDR2 as SMNVEV (reference sequence).

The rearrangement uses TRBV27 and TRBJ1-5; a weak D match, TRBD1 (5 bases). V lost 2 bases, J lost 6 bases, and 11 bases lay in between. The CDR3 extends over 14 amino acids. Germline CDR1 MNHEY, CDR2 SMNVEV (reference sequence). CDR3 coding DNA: TGTGCCAGCAGTTTACGCCAGGGAGGTCAGCCCCAGCATTTT. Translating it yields CASSLRQGGQPQHF.

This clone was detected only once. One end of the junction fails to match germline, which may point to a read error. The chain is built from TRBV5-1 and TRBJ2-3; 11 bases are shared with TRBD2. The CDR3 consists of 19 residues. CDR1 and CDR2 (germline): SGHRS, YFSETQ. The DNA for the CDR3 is TGCGCCAGCAGCTACCGCCCGGGGCTAGCGGGGGGTAGCAAAGATACGCAGTATTTT. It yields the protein CASSYRPGLAGGSKDTQYF.

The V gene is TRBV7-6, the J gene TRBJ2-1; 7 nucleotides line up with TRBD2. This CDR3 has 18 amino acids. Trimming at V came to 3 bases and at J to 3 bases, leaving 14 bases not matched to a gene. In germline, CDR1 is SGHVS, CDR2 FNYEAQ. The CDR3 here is CASSFPLGGYVSYNEQFF. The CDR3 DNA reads TGTGCCAGCAGCTTTCCCCTGGGGGGGTATGTGAGCTACAATGAGCAGTTCTTC.

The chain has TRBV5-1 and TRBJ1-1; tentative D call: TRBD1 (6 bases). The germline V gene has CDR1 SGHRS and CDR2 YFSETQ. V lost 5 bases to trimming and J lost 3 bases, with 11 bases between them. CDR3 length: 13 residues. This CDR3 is CASRGGQDTEAFF. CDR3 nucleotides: TGCGCCAGCAGGGGGGGGCAGGACACTGAAGCTTTCTTT.

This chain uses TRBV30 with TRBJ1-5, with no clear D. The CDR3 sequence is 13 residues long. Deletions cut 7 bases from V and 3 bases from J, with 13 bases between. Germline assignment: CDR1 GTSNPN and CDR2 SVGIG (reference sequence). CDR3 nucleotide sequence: TGTGCCTCGGCCGCGGCAGACAATCAGCCCCAGCATTTT. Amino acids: CASAAADNQPQHF.

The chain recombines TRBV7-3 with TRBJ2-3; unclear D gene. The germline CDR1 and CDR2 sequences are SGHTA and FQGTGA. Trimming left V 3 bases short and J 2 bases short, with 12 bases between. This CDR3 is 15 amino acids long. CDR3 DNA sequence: TGTGCCAGCAGCTTTAACCTGGCGGCCACAGATACGCAGTATTTT. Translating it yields CASSFNLAATDTQYF.

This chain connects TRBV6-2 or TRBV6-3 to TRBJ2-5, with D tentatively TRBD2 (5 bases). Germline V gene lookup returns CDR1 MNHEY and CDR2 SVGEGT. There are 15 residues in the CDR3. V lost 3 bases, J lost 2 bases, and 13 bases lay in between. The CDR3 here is CASSYGSGTQETQYF. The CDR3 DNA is TGTGCCAGCAGTTATGGCAGCGGTACACAAGAGACCCAGTACTTC.

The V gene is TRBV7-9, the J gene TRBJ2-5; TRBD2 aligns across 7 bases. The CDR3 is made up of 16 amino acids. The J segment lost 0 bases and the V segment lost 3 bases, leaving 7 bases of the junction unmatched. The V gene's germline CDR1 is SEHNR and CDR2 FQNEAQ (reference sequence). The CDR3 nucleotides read TGTGCCAGCAGCTTGTCGCGAGCGGGGAACCAAGAGACCCAGTACTTC. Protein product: CASSLSRAGNQETQYF.

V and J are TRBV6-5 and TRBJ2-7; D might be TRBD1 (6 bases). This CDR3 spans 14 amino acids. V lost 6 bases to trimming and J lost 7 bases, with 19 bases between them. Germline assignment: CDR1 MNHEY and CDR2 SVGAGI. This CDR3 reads CASRTRSRGNEQYF. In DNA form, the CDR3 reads TGTGCCAGCAGGACCAGGTCAAGGGGGAATGAGCAGTACTTC.

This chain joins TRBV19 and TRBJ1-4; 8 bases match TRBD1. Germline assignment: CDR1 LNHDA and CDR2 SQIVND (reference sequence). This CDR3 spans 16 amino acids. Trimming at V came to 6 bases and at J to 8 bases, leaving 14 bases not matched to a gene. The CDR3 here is CASSRGQGLAEEKLFF. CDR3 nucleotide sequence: TGTGCCAGTAGCCGCGGACAGGGTTTGGCTGAGGAAAAACTGTTTTTT.